Below, 20 T cell receptor beta chains from the same sample are listed, as sequenced in a study of blood T cell repertoires in COVID-19. Repertoires were generated with immunoSEQ multiplex PCR, while TCRdb's copy carries only in-frame clones and drops some. The sample has around 100,000 clones; about 80% are singletons. The specimen was peripheral blood. The receptors derive from a man in his 70s with active or convalescent COVID-19.

The chain employs TRBV29-1 and TRBJ2-7; 7 bases are shared with TRBD2. Trimming at V came to 7 bases and at J to 2 bases, leaving 5 bases not matched to a gene. This CDR3 is built from 12 residues. Germline V CDR1 and CDR2: SQVTM, ANQGSEA. The CDR3: CSARLATYEQYF. CDR3 DNA: TGCAGCGCTAGACTAGCTACCTACGAGCAGTACTTC.

This clone has a single count. V gene TRBV6-1 combines with J gene TRBJ1-4, with a tentative D call TRBD1 (5 bases). From germline, CDR1 is MNHNS and CDR2 SASEGT. CDR3 length equals 15 residues. V was shortened by 3 bases and J by 0 bases, with 8 bases between the two germline ends. In nucleotides, the CDR3 is TGTGCCAGCAGTGAGGGACTTGCAACTAATGAAAAACTGTTTTTT. Encoded protein: CASSEGLATNEKLFF.

This clone was counted a single time. The CDR3 coding sequence is TGTGCCAGCAGTTCCTCTGACAGGCGCGAGCAGTACTTC. Its protein product is CASSSSDRREQYF. V and J are TRBV6-5 and TRBJ2-7, with a weak D call TRBD1 (6 bases). Germline CDR1 and CDR2: MNHEY and SVGAGI. This CDR3 spans 13 amino acids. V lost 4 bases and J lost 6, with 13 bases in between.

This sequence joins TRBV6-5 and TRBJ1-5; 8 bases agree with TRBD1. The J segment lost 7 bases and the V segment lost 7 bases, leaving 9 bases of the junction unmatched. The CDR3 runs to 14 residues. Germline CDR1 is MNHEY and CDR2 is SVGAGI. The CDR3 region has the DNA TGTGCCAGCATGACAGGACAGGGCGGCCAGCCCCAGCATTTT. This codes for CASMTGQGGQPQHF.

This rearrangement joins TRBV27 to TRBJ1-6; 9 positions agree with TRBD1. After removal of 8 bases from V and 6 bases from J, the junction contained 2 bases not matched to a gene. This CDR3 has 13 amino acids. Looked up from germline, CDR1 is MNHEY and CDR2 is SMNVEV (reference sequence). The CDR3 nucleotides read TGTGCCAGCCAGGGACAGGGTAATTCACCCCTCCACTTT. This sequence encodes CASQGQGNSPLHF.

The chain combines TRBV18 with TRBJ1-3, with a possible D match to TRBD1 (5 bases). Trimming left V 3 bases short and J 0 bases short, with 9 bases between. Germline V lookup: CDR1 KGHSH, CDR2 LQKENI. CDR3 size: 15 residues. The CDR3: CASSPDSRSGNTIYF. As DNA, the CDR3 is TGTGCCAGCTCACCTGACAGCCGCTCTGGAAACACCATATATTTT.

The genes are TRBV3-1 (or the pseudogene TRBV3-2) and TRBJ2-7, with D perhaps matching TRBD1 (6 bases). Germline loops: CDR1 LGHDT, CDR2 YNNKEL (reference sequence). The CDR3 consists of 13 residues. V shed 2 bases and J shed 2 bases, with 7 bases lying between them. In DNA form, the CDR3 reads TGTGCCAGCAGCCAAACAGGGACCTACGAGCAGTACTTC. As protein: CASSQTGTYEQYF.

The genes are TRBV28 and TRBJ2-3; the match to TRBD2 covers 12 bases. CDR3 size: 13 residues. Trimming took 4 bases from V and 14 from J; bases not matched to a gene: 7. Germline V gene data show CDR1 as MDHEN and CDR2 as SYDVKM. The CDR3 is CASSSPTSGGPYF. The DNA for the CDR3 is TGTGCCAGCAGTTCCCCGACTAGCGGGGGCCCGTATTTT.

The rearrangement joins TRBV27 to TRBJ2-1; TRBD2 aligns across 7 bases. The V gene's germline CDR1 is MNHEY and CDR2 SMNVEV (reference sequence). This CDR3 is 15 amino acids long. The J segment lost 3 bases and the V segment lost 2 bases, leaving 4 bases of the junction unmatched. CDR3 in DNA: TGTGCCAGCAGTTTAGGGGGGGGGAGCTACAATGAGCAGTTCTTC. Translation: CASSLGGGSYNEQFF.

The chain links TRBV4-3 to TRBJ1-2; a weak D match, TRBD1 (5 bases). Trimming took off 0 bases at V and 0 bases at J, with 11 bases between the two ends. The CDR3 is 16 amino acids. CDR1 is LGHNA, CDR2 YSLEER, per germline. CDR3 sequence: CASSQDEGRANYGYTF. CDR3 DNA sequence: TGCGCCAGCAGCCAAGATGAAGGCAGGGCTAACTATGGCTACACCTTC.

This clone was counted once. The chain's CDR3 is CASSFFRNYEQYF. The CDR3 bases are TGTGCCAGCAGTTTTTTCAGAAACTACGAGCAGTACTTC. This sequence joins TRBV12-3 or TRBV12-4 and TRBJ2-7; D unresolved. The CDR3 extends over 13 amino acids. The V gene lost 3 bases and the J gene lost 3 bases, with 9 bases spanning the gap.

This sequence joins TRBV7-2 and TRBJ2-3, with 14 bases that match TRBD2. The CDR3 has 15 residues. V lost 6 bases and J lost 6; bases outside the gene matches: 5. Germline V gene sequence: CDR1 SGHTA, CDR2 FQGNSA. CDR3 sequence (DNA): TGTGCCAGCAGGCCGACTAGCGGGAGGGCGGATACGCAGTATTTT. It specifies CASRPTSGRADTQYF.

This clone has more than one count but fewer than ten. This sequence joins TRBV24-1 and TRBJ1-2, with TRBD1 matching over 7 bases. This CDR3 contains 14 residues. With 6 bases clipped from V and 3 bases from J, the junction kept 6 bases outside the gene matches. Looked up from germline, CDR1 is KGHDR and CDR2 is SFDVKD. The CDR3 loop is CATSPRDRDYGYTF. The DNA for the CDR3 is TGTGCCACCAGTCCCCGGGACAGAGACTATGGCTACACCTTC.

CDR3 region: CASTLSRQNTEAFF. CDR3 nucleotide sequence: TGTGCCAGCACCCTATCCCGACAGAACACTGAAGCTTTCTTT. This chain uses TRBV6-5 with TRBJ1-1; D gene ambiguous. Germline CDR1 and CDR2: MNHEY and SVGAGI. This CDR3 is 14 amino acids long. V lost 7 bases and J 1 base, leaving 13 bases between the germline ends.

The rearrangement joins TRBV13 to TRBJ1-2, with D unclear. Trimming pared 0 bases from V and 0 bases from J, leaving 8 bases between. CDR3 length equals 15 residues. Looked up from germline, CDR1 is PRHDT and CDR2 is FYEKMQ (reference sequence). CDR3: CASSLGLTPNYGYTF. CDR3 bases: TGTGCCAGCAGCTTAGGCCTCACACCTAACTATGGCTACACCTTC.

The V call is TRBV27, the J call TRBJ2-3; 9 bases are shared with TRBD2. The junction had 6 bases not matched to a gene; V was cut back by 6 bases and J by 8 bases. CDR1 MNHEY and CDR2 SMNVEV come from the germline V gene (reference sequence). The CDR3 runs to 13 residues. The DNA for the CDR3 is TGTGCCAGCAGAATAGCGGGAGAACGTACGCAGTATTTT. Protein product: CASRIAGERTQYF.

The chain recombines TRBV5-5 with TRBJ2-7; 7 nucleotides line up with TRBD1. Germline assignment: CDR1 SGHKS and CDR2 YYEKEE (reference sequence). The CDR3 is made up of 13 amino acids. V shed 1 base and J 9 bases; nucleotides not matched to a gene: 7. The CDR3 nucleotides read TGTGCCAGCAGCTTGAGAACAGGGGACGGGCAGTACTTC. It translates to CASSLRTGDGQYF.

V is TRBV9 and J is TRBJ2-3; 11 bases fit TRBD2. Trimming removed 4 bases from V and 0 bases from J; junction bases left unmatched: 4. Germline V CDR1 and CDR2: SGDLS, YYNGEE. This CDR3 has 16 residues. CDR3 DNA: TGTGCCAGCAGCCTTGGACTAGCGGGCAGCACAGATACGCAGTATTTT. It specifies CASSLGLAGSTDTQYF. The whole variable domain, filled in from reference TRBV9 and TRBJ2-3, reads DSGVTQTPKHLITATGQRVTLRCSPRSGDLSVYWYQQSLDQGLQFLIQYYNGEERAKGNILERFSAQQFPDLHSELNLSSLELGDSALYFCASSLGLAGSTDTQYFGPGTRLTVL.

The gene calls are TRBV24-1 and TRBJ2-1; 13 bases line up with TRBD2. V lost 4 bases to trimming and J lost 3 bases; unmatched junction nucleotides: 5. Germline lookup yields CDR1 KGHDR and CDR2 SFDVKD. The CDR3 spans 17 residues. CDR3 nucleotides: TGTGCCACCAGTGACTCCGGACTAGCGGGAGTCTACAATGAGCAGTTCTTC. Translating it yields CATSDSGLAGVYNEQFF.

The V and J genes are TRBV4-2 and TRBJ2-5; tentatively, D is TRBD1 (6 bases). The CDR3 has 16 amino acids. From germline, CDR1 is LGHNA and CDR2 YNFKEQ. V dropped 0 bases and J dropped 5 bases, with 16 bases sitting between them. DNA of the CDR3: TGTGCCAGCAGCCAAGAGGGAGAGGGGGTATCGGAGACCCAGTACTTC. Translation: CASSQEGEGVSETQYF.